This TCR beta chain was observed in a study of blood T cell repertoires in COVID-19. Study details: Sources were T cells, B-cell-depleted T cells, or PBMCs; the material itself was cDNA or gDNA.

Participants came from about 24 US areas, aged about 18 to 100 years. This CDR3 contains 12 residues. V gave up 4 bases and J gave up 5 bases, with 6 bases separating them. Germline values: CDR1 WSHSY, CDR2 SAAADI. Original methodology: For nucleated cells, counts were estimated from reference gene primer amplification. The data were produced by immunoSEQ multiplex PCR, yet TCRdb's version contains in-frame clones alone and is incomplete. That table gives V, J and clone size, and the DNA gave D and trimming. The sample has around 230,000 clones; approximately 83% are singletons. The sequence came from a middle-aged woman with acute COVID-19. Sequences were obtained from PBMCs or T cells enriched from blood (not recorded which). V is TRBV10-2 and J is TRBJ2-1; D possibly corresponds to TRBD2 (6 bases). The CDR3 DNA follows: TGCGCCAGCAGTGCGGGGGACAATGAGCAGTTCTTC. It specifies CASSAGDNEQFF.